This TCR beta chain was sequenced in a study of shared clonotypes between healthy human individuals. Study-wide background: Two female and a few male donors aged 18 to 49 were enrolled.

About this clone: No antigen is known for it.

The method was immunoSEQ multiplex PCR; TCRdb's version includes in-frame clones alone and lacks a portion of them. The profile shows 600,000 to 750,000 clones, about three quarters of them singletons. General study results and limits: The sampled material consisted only of blood, and tissue repertoires are likely to differ. Donor scarcity curtailed the genetic and exposure-history diversity represented herein.

CD4+ cells underwent separation, giving CD45RA+ naive and CD45RA-negative memory subsets. Sequences were obtained from memory CD4+ T cells sorted from blood. Specified subset: CD45RA-negative fraction. This TCR came from a woman in her twenties or thirties in good health.

The DNA for the CDR3 is TGCGCCAGCAGCTTGGAGGCCAGAGCCCAAGAGACCCAGTACTTC. Translated: CASSLEARAQETQYF. The chain is built from TRBV5-1 and TRBJ2-5; D ambiguous. The germline CDR1 and CDR2 sequences are SGHRS and YFSETQ. V gave up 0 bases and J gave up 1 base, with 10 bases separating them. CDR3 length: 15 amino acids.